This T cell receptor (beta chain) was retrieved from a study of OX40 agonist ivuxolimab in advanced cancers. Study as a whole: From roughly 20 to 79 years was the age range, with a mean of roughly 64 years, and about 83% were male. Findings of the study overall: The specificity for antigen of the expanded peripheral T cells was not determined.

Trimming shortened V by 8 bases and J by 7 bases, and 15 bases separated the two germline ends. The germline gives CDR1 KGHSH, CDR2 LQKENI. The CDR3 covers 14 residues. About this clone: What it recognizes is unknown.

The protocol was immunoSEQ multiplex PCR, while the TCRdb copy is restricted to in-frame clones and leaves out a portion. The sample includes around 66,000 clones, 65% to 85% of them seen just once. Material: CD4+ or CD8+ T cells sorted from blood, obtained in a trial of the OX40 agonist ivuxolimab. This TCR derives from an adult with an advanced solid tumor such as melanoma, head and neck, liver or kidney cancer. The chain uses TRBV18 and TRBJ1-6; weak D call: TRBD1 (6 bases). CDR3 DNA: TGTGCCAGCGCCGAACAGGGCGGAAATTCACCCCTCCACTTT. Encoded protein: CASAEQGGNSPLHF.